The 6 T cell receptor beta chains below come from one sample, sequenced in a study. TRBV12-4/TRBJ1-2 clonotypes were amplified with adaptor-ligated barcode primers. TCRdb fed the multiplex PCR reads into MiXCR, producing one record per CDR3 protein. Among over 2,000 distinct CDR3 sequences listed, around 2.4% were seen once. The sorted Tregs were CD4+CD25+CD127-/low cells. Source material: tumor-infiltrating Tregs sorted from the breast tumor. These receptors were collected from a female donor with breast cancer.

This clonotype ranks as medium-sized (0.01 to 0.1%). This chain joins TRBV12-3 or TRBV12-4 and TRBJ1-2; D is unresolved. This CDR3 is built from 15 residues. V lost 1 base and J lost 4, with 13 bases in between. The CDR3 reads CASSLGTGRGYGYTF. CDR3 nucleotides: TGTGCCAGCAGTTTAGGAACCGGCCGGGGCTATGGCTACACCTTC.

V gene TRBV12-3 or TRBV12-4 combines with J gene TRBJ1-2; 9 bases map to TRBD1. After removal of 5 bases from V and 8 bases from J, the junction contained 9 bases not matched to a gene. This CDR3 is built from 14 residues. CDR3 region: CASSPPGQGRGYTF. CDR3 DNA: TGTGCCAGCAGTCCTCCGGGACAGGGCAGGGGCTACACCTTC.

By frequency in the sample, this clonotype is medium-sized. V gene TRBV12-3 or TRBV12-4 combines with J gene TRBJ1-2; weak D call: TRBD1 (6 bases). The ends were cut back, 6 bases at V and 0 bases at J, with 11 bases in the middle. The CDR3 spans 14 residues. The CDR3 region has the DNA TGTGCCAGCAGAGACCAGGGGACTAACTATGGCTACACCTTC. Translating gives CASRDQGTNYGYTF.

This clonotype is termed medium-sized (0.01 to 0.1%). The V gene is TRBV12-3 or TRBV12-4, the J gene TRBJ1-2; TRBD1 might be the D (6 bases). The ends were cut back, 3 bases at V and 6 bases at J, with 11 bases in the middle. The CDR3 contains 13 residues. CDR3 amino acids: CASSFGQGNGYTF. CDR3 nucleotides: TGTGCCAGCAGTTTTGGGCAGGGGAATGGCTACACCTTC.

This clonotype qualifies as medium-sized. The rearrangement joins TRBV12-3 or TRBV12-4 to TRBJ1-2; no clear D. This CDR3 spans 15 amino acids. The V end lost 5 bases, the J end lost 7 bases, and 20 bases lay between the germline ends. The DNA of the CDR3 is TGTGCCAGCAGTCTACTGGCCACTTTGACGGGTGGCTACACCTTC. Translating it yields CASSLLATLTGGYTF.

This clonotype is medium-sized (0.01 to 0.1%) by share. The chain combines TRBV12-3 or TRBV12-4 with TRBJ1-2; no clear D. This CDR3 is built from 13 residues. V lost 0 bases, J lost 3 bases, and 5 bases lay in between. CDR3 loop: CASSLAGYYGYTF. The CDR3 DNA is TGTGCCAGCAGTTTAGCAGGTTACTATGGCTACACCTTC.